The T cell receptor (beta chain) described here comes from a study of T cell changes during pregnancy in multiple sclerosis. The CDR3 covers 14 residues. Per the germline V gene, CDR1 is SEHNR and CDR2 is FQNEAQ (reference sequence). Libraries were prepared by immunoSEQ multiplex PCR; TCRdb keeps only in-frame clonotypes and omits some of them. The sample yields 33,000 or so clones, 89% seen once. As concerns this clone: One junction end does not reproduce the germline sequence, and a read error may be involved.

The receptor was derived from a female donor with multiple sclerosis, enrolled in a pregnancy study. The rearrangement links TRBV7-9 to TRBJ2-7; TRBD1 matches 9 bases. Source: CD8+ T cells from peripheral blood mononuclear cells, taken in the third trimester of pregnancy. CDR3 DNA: TGTGCCAGCAGTTTAGGACAGGGGATGAGCGAGCAGTACTTC. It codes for CASSLGQGMSEQYF.